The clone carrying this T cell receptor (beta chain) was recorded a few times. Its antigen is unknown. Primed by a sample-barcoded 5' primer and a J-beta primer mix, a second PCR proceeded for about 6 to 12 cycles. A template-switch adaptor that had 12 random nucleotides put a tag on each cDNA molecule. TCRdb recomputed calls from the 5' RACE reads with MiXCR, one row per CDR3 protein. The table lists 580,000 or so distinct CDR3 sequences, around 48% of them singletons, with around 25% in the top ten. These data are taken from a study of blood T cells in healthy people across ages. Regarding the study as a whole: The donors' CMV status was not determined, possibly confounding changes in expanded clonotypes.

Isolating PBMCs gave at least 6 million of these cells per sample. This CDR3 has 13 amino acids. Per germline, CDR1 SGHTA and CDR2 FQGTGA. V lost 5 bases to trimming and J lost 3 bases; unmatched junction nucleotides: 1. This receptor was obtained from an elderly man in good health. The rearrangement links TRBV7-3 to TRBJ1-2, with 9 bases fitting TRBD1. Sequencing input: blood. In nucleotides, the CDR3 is TGTGCCAGCAGCGACAGGGGGGACTATGGCTACACCTTC. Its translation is CASSDRGDYGYTF. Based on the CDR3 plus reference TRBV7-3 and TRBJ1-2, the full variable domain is GAGVSQTPSNKVTEKGKYVELRCDPISGHTALYWYRQSLGQGPEFLIYFQGTGAADDSGLPNDRFFAVRPEGSVSTLKIQRTERGDSAVYLCASSDRGDYGYTFGSGTRLTVV.